This TCR beta chain was obtained from a study of monozygotic twins with inflammatory bowel disease. Overall study results and limits: Among IBD patients, TCRbeta diversity (inverse Simpson) was lower than in healthy co-twins.

In the case of this clonotype: Its matching antigen is unknown.

The CDR3 contains 17 residues. Per the germline V gene, CDR1 is MNHEY and CDR2 is SMNVEV (reference sequence). It was 3,000 to 4,500 ng of total RNA that each TCR library used. With around 16 and 10 cycles respectively, two nested PCRs were carried out on TCRalpha and TCRbeta cDNA. TCRdb re-called the 5' RACE reads and catalogs CDR3 proteins one per entry, DNA excluded. Its listing shows about 210,000 distinct CDR3 sequences. The sample comprised blood. This receptor was taken from a human donor with ulcerative colitis or Crohn's disease, or a healthy co-twin of an affected twin (not recorded which). V usage is TRBV27 and J usage is TRBJ2-3; no DNA is available, so the TRBD1 call from TCRdb remains unchecked. CDR3 sequence reads: CANPRRGGPGIADTQYF.